The 17 T cell receptor beta chains below come from one sample, sequenced in a study of cytomegalovirus exposure and HLA in healthy donors. Primers for the PCR totalled 60 Vbeta and 13 Jbeta. The protocol was immunoSEQ multiplex PCR, while the TCRdb copy is restricted to in-frame clones and leaves out a portion. The table shows approximately 170,000 clones, with over 70% occurring only once. The sample comprised PBMCs. These receptors all come from a woman in her thirties or forties in good health and CMV-seropositive.

CDR3 protein: CAWSQAPTEFYGYTF. CDR3 coding DNA: TGTGCCTGGAGTCAGGCCCCGACGGAATTCTATGGCTACACCTTC. The chain is built from TRBV30 and TRBJ1-2; D gene unclear. CDR1 is GTSNPN, CDR2 SVGIG, per germline (reference sequence). The CDR3 loop spans 15 amino acids. The V and J ends lost 2 bases and 4 bases respectively, with 17 bases between them.

The chain uses TRBV28 and TRBJ1-4; D unresolved. Germline V CDR1 and CDR2: MDHEN, SYDVKM. This CDR3 region has 14 residues. The V and J ends lost 10 bases and 5 bases respectively, with 17 bases between them. The CDR3 nucleotides are TGTGCCACCCATTCGGGAGGGTTAAATGAAAAACTGTTTTTT. Protein product: CATHSGGLNEKLFF.

The chain carries TRBV4-1 and TRBJ2-1; 8 bases fit TRBD1. Trimming took 5 bases from V and 6 from J; bases not matched to a gene: 6. Germline CDR1 reads MGHRA; CDR2 reads YSYEKL. The CDR3 is 14 amino acids. The CDR3 DNA follows: TGCGCCAGCAGCTATCCAGGGGGCCGCAATGAGCAGTTCTTC. Protein: CASSYPGGRNEQFF.

This clone was recorded once. The J gene is TRBJ1-1, the V gene TRBV19; no definite D call. Germline-derived CDR1 and CDR2 are LNHDA and SQIVND (reference sequence). The CDR3 loop spans 16 amino acids. The V end was cut by 4 bases, the J end by 7 bases, with 22 bases between. CDR3 coding DNA: TGTGCCAGTAGTACCAGAAGCAACAGCCATCGCATTGAAGCTTTCTTT. This sequence encodes CASSTRSNSHRIEAFF.

The V and J genes are TRBV18 and TRBJ2-3; 10 bases are a match to TRBD1. The CDR3 is made up of 15 amino acids. Germline values: CDR1 KGHSH, CDR2 LQKENI. J lost 4 bases, V lost 3 bases, and 4 bases had no gene match. CDR3 nucleotides: TGTGCCAGCTCACCCGGGACAGGGGAATCAGATACGCAGTATTTT. Its translation is CASSPGTGESDTQYF.

The gene calls are TRBV25-1 and TRBJ1-3, with a tentative D call TRBD1 (5 bases). The germline V gene encodes CDR1 MGHDK and CDR2 SYGVNS. The CDR3 has 14 residues. Deletions cut 3 bases from V and 8 bases from J, with 14 bases between. The CDR3 region has the DNA TGTGCCAGCAGTGATCTTGGGCAGGGTTACACCATATATTTT. The encoded protein is CASSDLGQGYTIYF.

To note about this clone: Mismatch with germline at one junction end may stem from a read error. This chain uses TRBV6-5 with TRBJ1-2; weak D call: TRBD1 (6 bases). Per germline, CDR1 MNHEY and CDR2 SVGAGI. CDR3 size: 13 residues. In DNA form, the CDR3 reads TGTGCCAGCAGGGAACAGGGAGGGTTTACTAGGGCCTTC. Translation: CASREQGGFTRAF.

V and J are TRBV5-1 and TRBJ2-1, with 14 bases matching TRBD2. CDR1 SGHRS and CDR2 YFSETQ come from the germline V gene. V trimming: 4 bases; J trimming: 7 bases; junction bases outside the gene matches: 4. The CDR3 consists of 15 residues. The DNA for the CDR3 is TGCGCCAGCAGCATGGGGACTAGCGGGGGAAATGAGCAGTTCTTC. Its translation is CASSMGTSGGNEQFF.

The chain joins TRBV10-3 to TRBJ2-2; tentative D call: TRBD2 (7 bases). Trimming cost V 0 bases and J 1 base, with 12 bases left between them. Germline loops: CDR1 ENHRY, CDR2 SYGVKD. CDR3 length: 17 amino acids. The CDR3 region is CAISESPGGGNTGELFF. CDR3 sequence (DNA): TGTGCCATCAGTGAGTCGCCGGGGGGCGGGAACACCGGGGAGCTGTTTTTT.

The V call is TRBV19, the J call TRBJ1-3; 8 bases match TRBD1. After removal of 6 bases from V and 3 bases from J, the junction contained 7 bases not matched to a gene. This CDR3 contains 15 residues. Germline V lookup: CDR1 LNHDA, CDR2 SQIVND (reference sequence). In DNA, the CDR3 is TGTGCCAGTAGGTCGCAGGGGGCACTTGGAAACACCATATATTTT. Its translation: CASRSQGALGNTIYF.

The J gene is TRBJ1-1, the V gene TRBV5-1; 7 nucleotides agree with TRBD1. CDR3 length: 13 amino acids. CDR1 is SGHRS, CDR2 YFSETQ, per germline. Unmatched junction bases numbered 1, after V lost 0 bases and J lost 5 bases. CDR3 nucleotides: TGCGCCAGCAGCTTGGAGACAGGGACTGAAGCTTTCTTT. Protein sequence: CASSLETGTEAFF.

The V call is TRBV20-1, the J call TRBJ1-2; 7 bases match TRBD1. From germline, CDR1 is DFQATT and CDR2 SNEGSKA (reference sequence). V shed 3 bases, J shed 7 bases, and the junction held 2 bases outside the gene matches. The CDR3 has 11 residues. This chain's CDR3 is CSARGTVGYTF. The DNA for the CDR3 is TGCAGTGCTAGGGGGACAGTTGGCTACACCTTC.

The chain is built from TRBV6-6 and TRBJ2-7; TRBD1 might be the D (6 bases). The CDR3 is 14 amino acids. Per the germline V gene, CDR1 is MNHNY and CDR2 is SVGAGI (reference sequence). Trimming stripped 7 bases from V and 5 bases from J, with 18 bases between. CDR3 DNA: TGTGCCAGCAATAGAGGGGGTCCTTACGACGAGCAGTACTTC. Its protein product is CASNRGGPYDEQYF.

The V gene is TRBV5-1, the J gene TRBJ1-1; TRBD1 agrees at 10 bases. This CDR3 spans 17 amino acids. Germline-derived CDR1 and CDR2 are SGHRS and YFSETQ. The V segment lost 3 bases and the J segment 5 bases; nucleotides outside the gene matches: 13. For the CDR3, the DNA is TGCGCCAGCAGCTCGGGACAGGGGCTTTCGGGAGGGACTGAAGCTTTCTTT. Protein: CASSSGQGLSGGTEAFF.

As regards this clone: The junction does not match germline at one end; this may be a read error. This sequence joins TRBV10-3 and TRBJ2-2, with 7 positions matching TRBD2. The CDR3 is 15 amino acids. The germline CDR1 and CDR2 sequences are ENHRY and SYGVKD. The CDR3 protein is CAIRDAGENSGELFF. The CDR3 DNA reads TGTGCCATCAGGGACGCGGGGGAAAACAGCGGGGAGCTGTTTTTT.

This clone has more than one count but fewer than ten. Other DNA sequences within the sample encode an identical CDR3. V is TRBV18 and J is TRBJ2-2; D ambiguous. The CDR3 is 14 amino acids. The V end lost 1 base, the J end lost 1 base, and 4 bases lay between the germline ends. The germline V gene encodes CDR1 KGHSH and CDR2 LQKENI. The CDR3 region has the DNA TGTGCCAGCTCACCACGGCAGAACACCGGGGAGCTGTTTTTT. Its protein is CASSPRQNTGELFF.

The rearrangement links TRBV11-2 to TRBJ1-3; D not certain. This CDR3 contains 15 residues. Germline V gives CDR1 SGHAT, CDR2 FQNNGV. Trimming removed 8 bases from V and 1 base from J, with 15 bases in between. CDR3 sequence reads: CASSGSGSSGNTIYF. The DNA of the CDR3 is TGTGCCAGCTCGGGGTCGGGGAGTTCTGGAAACACCATATATTTT.